This T cell receptor beta chain was recovered during a study of T cells expressing NK-cell markers. Germline assignment: CDR1 SGHRS and CDR2 YFSETQ. This CDR3 comprises 15 residues. TCRdb reprocessed the 5' RACE reads; each CDR3 protein has one entry and no DNA is given. The ten most abundant clones cover approximately 1.4% of a sample with about 460,000 distinct CDR3 sequences. The chain recombines TRBV5-1 with TRBJ2-7; TCRdb's D call of TRBD2 is untestable without DNA. This TCR derives from a woman aged 45-59 years in good health. Sequencing was performed on blood T cells: a sorted CD56 or NKG2C T cell subset, CD4+ or CD8+ T cells, or bulk PBMC T cells (not recorded which). CDR3 residues: CASSPGTSGRVEQYF. The complete variable domain, with remaining parts taken from reference TRBV5-1 and TRBJ2-7, reads KAGVTQTPRYLIKTRGQQVTLSCSPISGHRSVSWYQQTPGQGLQFLFEYFSETQRNKGNFPGRFSGRQFSNSRSEMNVSTLELGDSALYLCASSPGTSGRVEQYFGPGTRLTVT.